Each of the 15 T cell receptor beta chains below was sequenced from the same sample in a study of blood T cell repertoires in COVID-19. TCRdb's table, derived via immunoSEQ multiplex PCR, lists solely in-frame clones and lacks some. The data contain some 670,000 clones, 85% to 90% of them singletons. Sequencing was done on a sample of peripheral blood. These receptor sequences come from a woman younger than 30 with acute or convalescent COVID-19.

The CDR3: CAWSVAAEAFF. The CDR3 DNA is TGTGCCTGGAGTGTAGCGGCTGAAGCTTTCTTT. The chain couples TRBV30 to TRBJ1-1; unclear D gene. Germline assignment: CDR1 GTSNPN and CDR2 SVGIG (reference sequence). Trimming took off 0 bases at V and 6 bases at J, with 5 bases between the two ends. This CDR3 spans 11 amino acids.

The chain's CDR3 is CASTSDRAISQPQHF. The CDR3 coding sequence is TGTGCCAGCACCTCTGACAGGGCAATCAGTCAGCCCCAGCATTTT. The gene calls are TRBV7-8 and TRBJ1-5; 7 positions match TRBD1. Germline V gene data show CDR1 as SGHVS and CDR2 as FQNEAQ. V dropped 7 bases and J dropped 6; count of bases not matched to a gene: 12. The CDR3 is 15 amino acids.

CDR3 sequence: CASSPGTEETQYF. The CDR3 region has the DNA TGCGCCAGCAGCCCCGGGACAGAAGAGACCCAGTACTTC. V and J are TRBV4-1 and TRBJ2-5; TRBD1 matches 7 bases. The CDR3 sequence is 13 residues long. Germline values: CDR1 MGHRA, CDR2 YSYEKL. The V segment lost 4 bases and the J segment 3 bases; nucleotides outside the gene matches: 2.

J is TRBJ2-1 and V is TRBV5-1, with 13 bases fitting TRBD2. V gave up 2 bases and J gave up 8 bases; unmatched junction bases: 4. This CDR3 has 15 residues. CDR1 is SGHRS and CDR2 is YFSETQ in the germline V gene. CDR3 coding DNA: TGCGCCAGCAGCTTACTAGCGGGGGGGCCCCATGAGCAGTTCTTC. Amino acids: CASSLLAGGPHEQFF.

This sequence joins TRBV5-4 and TRBJ1-2; D perhaps matches TRBD1 (5 bases). The CDR3 has 14 amino acids. The germline V gene encodes CDR1 SGHNT and CDR2 YYREEE (reference sequence). Trimming removed 1 base from V and 5 bases from J, with 12 bases in between. CDR3 in amino acids: CASSLMGGHYGYTF. The CDR3 DNA sequence: TGTGCCAGCAGCTTGATGGGAGGACATTATGGCTACACCTTC.

The CDR3 coding sequence is TGCGCCAGCAGCCAAGATAGACAGGGTAACGAAAAACTGTTTTTT. It codes for CASSQDRQGNEKLFF. The chain combines TRBV4-1 with TRBJ1-4, with TRBD1 matching 7 bases. Germline V gene sequence: CDR1 MGHRA, CDR2 YSYEKL. J lost 8 bases, V lost 0 bases, and 6 bases had no gene match. CDR3 length equals 15 residues.

The chain is built from TRBV30 and TRBJ1-2; D is unclear. The germline V gene has CDR1 GTSNPN and CDR2 SVGIG (reference sequence). The CDR3 covers 17 residues. Trimming shortened V by 0 bases and J by 0 bases, and 17 bases separated the two germline ends. This CDR3 reads CAWSVSPGSGANYGYTF. CDR3 in DNA: TGTGCCTGGAGTGTTAGCCCCGGATCGGGAGCTAACTATGGCTACACCTTC.

V usage is TRBV11-2 and J usage is TRBJ2-1; perhaps TRBD2 as D (6 bases). This CDR3 is built from 15 residues. V was clipped by 5 bases and J by 4 bases, with 15 bases between them. Germline V gene sequence: CDR1 SGHAT, CDR2 FQNNGV. The CDR3 loop reads CASSLLTSLYNEQFF. CDR3 nucleotide sequence: TGTGCCAGCAGCCTACTTACTAGCCTGTACAATGAGCAGTTCTTC.

V usage is TRBV12-5 and J usage is TRBJ2-3, with 9 bases that match TRBD1. V trimming: 2 bases; J trimming: 0 bases; junction bases outside the gene matches: 12. The CDR3 spans 19 residues. Germline CDR1 and CDR2: LGHNT and FRNRAP. As DNA, the CDR3 is TGTGCTAGTGGTTTGCGTCTCTGGACAGGGGAAACTAGCACAGATACGCAGTATTTT. Amino acid sequence: CASGLRLWTGETSTDTQYF.

The chain recombines TRBV9 with TRBJ1-2; the D gene is possibly TRBD1 (5 bases). Looked up from germline, CDR1 is SGDLS and CDR2 is YYNGEE. With 0 bases removed from V and 6 bases from J, the gap between germline ends came to 15 bases. The CDR3 runs to 15 residues. CDR3 residues: CASSVDGWGQDGYTF. In DNA, the CDR3 is TGTGCCAGCAGCGTAGACGGTTGGGGCCAGGATGGCTACACCTTC.

The chain couples TRBV27 to TRBJ1-4; D is uncertain. The CDR3 sequence is 14 residues long. Germline lookup yields CDR1 MNHEY and CDR2 SMNVEV (reference sequence). The V end was cut by 5 bases, the J end by 10 bases, with 17 bases between. CDR3 nucleotide sequence: TGTGCCAGCAGTGACATGAACGTCTTTGGAAAACTGTTTTTT. It specifies CASSDMNVFGKLFF.

V gene TRBV3-1 (or the pseudogene TRBV3-2) combines with J gene TRBJ1-2; TRBD1 is a possible D gene (5 bases). This CDR3 is built from 15 residues. Germline V gives CDR1 LGHDT, CDR2 YNNKEL (reference sequence). Trimming pared 4 bases from V and 4 bases from J, leaving 16 bases between. CDR3 amino acids: CASSPMDTPLYGYTF. The CDR3 DNA is TGTGCCAGCAGCCCCATGGACACTCCACTCTATGGCTACACCTTC.

The V gene is TRBV5-1, the J gene TRBJ1-5, with TRBD1 matching over 8 bases. Germline V gene lookup returns CDR1 SGHRS and CDR2 YFSETQ. The CDR3 runs to 18 residues. Trimming at V came to 4 bases and at J to 9 bases, leaving 21 bases not matched to a gene. The CDR3: CASSPRAPRDRSRRPQHF. The CDR3 DNA reads as TGCGCCAGCAGCCCCCGTGCGCCCCGGGACAGGTCACGAAGGCCCCAGCATTTT.

The chain links TRBV27 to TRBJ2-5; the D is unclear. The CDR3 sequence is 16 residues long. V lost 10 bases and J 5 bases, leaving 26 bases between the germline ends. CDR1 and CDR2 from the germline V gene are MNHEY and SMNVEV (reference sequence). CDR3 protein: CATLPLMGSPLETQYF. DNA of the CDR3: TGTGCCACCCTACCTCTGATGGGTAGCCCGCTGGAGACCCAGTACTTC.

The chain links TRBV9 to TRBJ1-6, with D possibly TRBD1 on 6 matching bases. The CDR3 covers 14 residues. With 0 bases removed from V and 10 bases from J, the gap between germline ends came to 11 bases. The germline CDR1 and CDR2 sequences are SGDLS and YYNGEE. In DNA, the CDR3 is TGTGCCAGCAGCGTAGACGGGGGGCACTCACCCCTCCACTTT. Protein: CASSVDGGHSPLHF.